A selection of T cell receptor beta chains follows, all from one sample in a study of blood T cells in healthy people across ages. TCRdb re-called the 5' RACE reads through MiXCR, storing one row per CDR3 protein. Of fewer than 800,000 distinct CDR3 sequences listed, about 30% were seen once; the top ten hold less than 20%. The material sequenced was blood. The source is a woman over 75 in good health. Each CDR3 is given with its conserved first and last residue. D genes are given only for firm matches. Rows give clone size only sometimes, using once, few, many, or a class for an expanded clone.

v_call	j_call	d_call	clone_size	cdr3_nt	cdr3_aa
TRBV2	TRBJ1-2	-	few	TGTGCCAGCAGTTGGATAGGACAGAACTATGGCTACACCTTC	CASSWIGQNYGYTF
TRBV6-1	TRBJ1-1	-	-	TGTGCCAGCAGTGAATGGGTCCAGGGGACTGAAGCTTTCTTT	CASSEWVQGTEAFF
TRBV7-2	TRBJ1-6	TRBD1	many	TGTGCCAGCAGCCGGGACAGAACCTATAATTCACCCCTCCACTTT	CASSRDRTYNSPLHF
TRBV27	TRBJ2-7	-	-	TGTGCCAGCAGTTTGTCAGGGTGGGTGCCCTACGAGCAGTACTTC	CASSLSGWVPYEQYF
TRBV11-2	TRBJ1-2	-	many	TGTGCCAGCAGCTTATTGTCTGACTATGGCTACACCTTC	CASSLLSDYGYTF
TRBV6-1	TRBJ2-7	TRBD1	few	TGTGCCAGCAGTGACTTAACGGACAGGGCGAACCGCCCCCACTTC	CASSDLTDRANRPHF
TRBV7-3	TRBJ2-1	TRBD2	-	TGTGCCAGCAGCTCCCAAGCGGGGACTAGCGGATTGGAGCAGTTCTTC	CASSSQAGTSGLEQFF
TRBV5-1	TRBJ2-2	-	-	TGCGCCAGCAGCTTGGGTCAGGGGCCAAGCACCGGGGAGCTGTTTTTT	CASSLGQGPSTGELFF
TRBV6-2/TRBV6-3	TRBJ1-2	TRBD1	many	TGTGCCAGCAGCCTTGACCGGGACAGGGTGGACGGCTACACCTTC	CASSLDRDRVDGYTF
TRBV19	TRBJ1-1	-	-	TGTGCCAGTAGCCCCTTGGGGCAGGGGACTGAAGCTTTCTTT	CASSPLGQGTEAFF
TRBV7-3	TRBJ2-2	TRBD1	few	TGTGCCAGCAGCCCCTACAGGGGGTCGAACACCGGGGAGCTGTTTTTT	CASSPYRGSNTGELFF
TRBV12-3/TRBV12-4	TRBJ2-1	-	-	TGTGCCGGCTTAACAGGGAGCTCCTACAATGAGCAGTTCTTC	CAGLTGSSYNEQFF
TRBV25-1	TRBJ1-4	-	-	TGTGCCAGCAGTTCTCCGGGGAGGGGGGGAACTGATGAAAAACTGTTTTTT	CASSSPGRGGTDEKLFF
TRBV18	TRBJ2-1	-	-	TGTGCCAGCTCACCACAAGCGTCCTACAATGAGCAGTTCTTC	CASSPQASYNEQFF
TRBV28	TRBJ1-1	-	-	TGTGCCAGCAAAGAAGGGGGGAGAAGCACTGAAGCTTTCTTT	CASKEGGRSTEAFF
TRBV5-1	TRBJ2-1	-	many	TGCGCCAGCAGCTCCGCGGATGAGCAGTTCTTC	CASSSADEQFF
TRBV6-1	TRBJ2-1	-	many	TGTGCCAGCACCCACACCGGGACGTTTCTGCCCAGCTCCTACAATGAGCAGTTCTTC	CASTHTGTFLPSSYNEQFF
TRBV19	TRBJ2-7	TRBD1	-	TGTACCAGTAGTGGCGGGACAGGGGCGAATGAGCAGTACTTC	CTSSGGTGANEQYF
TRBV5-6	TRBJ1-3	-	-	TGTGCCGGCAGCTTGACAGCCAACTCTGGAAACACCATATATTTT	CAGSLTANSGNTIYF
TRBV28	TRBJ2-3	-	many	TGTGCCAGCAGTTTACAGAGCACAGATACGCAGTATTTT	CASSLQSTDTQYF
TRBV3-1	TRBJ2-7	TRBD1	few	TGTGCCAGCACCCGGACAGGAGGATACCACGAGCAGTACTTC	CASTRTGGYHEQYF
TRBV5-6	TRBJ2-7	-	many	TGTGCCAGCAGCTTGATCGGAAAATACGAGCAGTACTTC	CASSLIGKYEQYF
TRBV6-2/TRBV6-3	TRBJ2-1	-	-	TGTGCCAGCAGTTACTCGACCTTCTACAATGAGCAGTTCTTC	CASSYSTFYNEQFF
TRBV5-1	TRBJ2-1	TRBD1	-	TGCGCCAGCAGCACAGAGACAGGGGGCCCCTACAATGAGCAGTTCTTC	CASSTETGGPYNEQFF
TRBV7-3	TRBJ2-7	-	few	TGTGCCAGCAGCCCATCCTACCGGCACAATGAGCAGTACTTC	CASSPSYRHNEQYF
TRBV5-1	TRBJ2-7	TRBD2	many	TGCGCCAGCAGCTTGGACCCCACTAGCGGGGGGTATAAAGGGCTCGAGCAGTACTTC	CASSLDPTSGGYKGLEQYF
TRBV30	TRBJ2-1	-	many	TGTGCCTGGAGTCAATGGGGGCTAAACAATGAGCAGTTCTTC	CAWSQWGLNNEQFF
TRBV5-8	TRBJ1-1	-	-	TGTGCCAGCAGCAGCGGCCTTTTTAACACTGAAGCTTTCTTT	CASSSGLFNTEAFF
TRBV12-3/TRBV12-4	TRBJ2-3	-	-	TGTGCCAGCAGCCCTCCCAGGGCAGGCACAGATACGCAATATTTT	CASSPPRAGTDTQYF
TRBV4-2	TRBJ2-7	-	-	TGTGCCAGCAGCCAAGATCGAAGCGAAAGCTCCTACGAGCAGTACTTC	CASSQDRSESSYEQYF
TRBV12-3/TRBV12-4	TRBJ1-5	-	few	TGTGCCAGCAGTTTATCCTCGGGACTCAGGCTCCAGCATTTT	CASSLSSGLRLQHF
TRBV20-1	TRBJ1-2	TRBD1	-	TGCAGTGCTAGAGAGCAGGGGGCTGGTTATGGCTACACCTTC	CSAREQGAGYGYTF
TRBV5-1	TRBJ2-1	-	-	TGCGCCAGCAGCTTGGAAGACAGGCTAGATGGGCAGTTCTTC	CASSLEDRLDGQFF
TRBV5-1	TRBJ1-1	-	-	TGCGCCAGCAGCTTCTCCACCGAAAACACTGAAGCTTTCTTT	CASSFSTENTEAFF
TRBV5-1	TRBJ1-2	-	-	TGCGCCAGCAGCTTGAAACCCGCGCGCAGGGATGGCTACATCTTC	CASSLKPARRDGYIF
TRBV6-1	TRBJ1-2	-	few	TGTGCCAACCAACAGGATACTCCCGCCGGGGATGGCTACACCTTC	CANQQDTPAGDGYTF
TRBV3-1	TRBJ2-5	TRBD2	-	TGTGCCAGCAGCCAAGTTGGAGCGGGGGGCGGATGGGAGACCCAGTACTTC	CASSQVGAGGGWETQYF
TRBV29-1	TRBJ1-1	-	many	TGCAGCGTTGAGCAGGGGATGAACACTGAAGCTTTCTTT	CSVEQGMNTEAFF
TRBV12-3/TRBV12-4	TRBJ1-5	-	many	TGTGCCAGCAGTTTGTCAGGGCGTAATGATCAGCCCCAGCATTTT	CASSLSGRNDQPQHF
TRBV12-3/TRBV12-4	TRBJ2-5	-	medium-sized	TGTGCCACCGGGTCGGCGGGAGAGACCCAGTACTTC	CATGSAGETQYF
TRBV5-1	TRBJ1-1	TRBD1	-	TGCGCCAGCAGCAGGACAGGGGGGACGGGCACTGAAGCTTTCTTT	CASSRTGGTGTEAFF
TRBV7-2	TRBJ1-5	TRBD1	few	TGTGCCAGCAGCTCTACAGGGGGCGCAGGGGGTCAGCCCCAGCATTTT	CASSSTGGAGGQPQHF
TRBV7-2	TRBJ1-2	-	many	TGTGCCAGCAGCCCGGGGGGGCCCTCGAATGGCTACACCTTC	CASSPGGPSNGYTF
TRBV27	TRBJ1-2	TRBD1	many	TGTGCCAGCAGTTTCTCCAGGGGGCCTGGGGGCTACACCTTC	CASSFSRGPGGYTF
TRBV30	TRBJ1-5	-	few	TGTGCCTGGAGTCCGCGGGGAAATCAGCCCCAGCATTTT	CAWSPRGNQPQHF
TRBV6-5	TRBJ2-1	TRBD2	-	TGTGCCAGCAGGACGGGACTAGACTACAATGAGCAGTTCTTC	CASRTGLDYNEQFF
TRBV10-3	TRBJ2-3	TRBD1	many	TGTGCCATCAGTGGCCCAGGGGGCTCTGATACGCAGTATTTT	CAISGPGGSDTQYF
TRBV7-8	TRBJ1-2	-	many	TGTGCCAGCATCCAGCTTACCGGTCCTCGTCTCCAAGGCTACACCTTC	CASIQLTGPRLQGYTF
TRBV6-6	TRBJ1-5	TRBD1	-	TGTGCCAGCAGTTACGGGACAGTCAATCAGCCCCAGCATTTT	CASSYGTVNQPQHF
TRBV20-1	TRBJ2-1	-	many	TGCAGTGCTAGAGGTGCGGGGAGGACCTACAATGAGCAGTTCTTC	CSARGAGRTYNEQFF
TRBV20-1	TRBJ1-6	-	many	TGCAGTGCGTGGACCGACTATAATTCACCCCTCCACTTT	CSAWTDYNSPLHF
TRBV6-1	TRBJ1-2	TRBD1	-	TGTGCCAGCAGTGGCCCCCGGGACAGGGGGCGACTACCCTACGGCTACACCTTC	CASSGPRDRGRLPYGYTF
TRBV12-3/TRBV12-4	TRBJ2-5	-	few	TGTGCCAGCAGTATCGGGGCATCGTGGGAGACCCAGTACTTC	CASSIGASWETQYF
TRBV7-7	TRBJ2-5	-	many	TGTGCCAGCAGCACTTCTCTCAGGGAGACCCAGTACTTC	CASSTSLRETQYF
TRBV6-5	TRBJ2-2	TRBD1	once	TGTGCCAGCAGGATTGCGACAGGGGGGAGCACCGGGGAGCTGTTTTTT	CASRIATGGSTGELFF
TRBV15	TRBJ2-3	-	many	TGTGCCACCAGCAGACCCGACGCAGATACGCAGTATTTT	CATSRPDADTQYF